These 29 T cell receptor beta chains were all obtained from the same sample, sequenced in a study of T cell repertoires in cytomegalovirus infection (dated by TCRdb to about 2019). The antigens these receptors bind are not known. TCRdb names Illumina HiSeq 1500 as the instrument used. Starting from the raw public reads, TCRdb applied fastp trimming at Q25, assembled clones with MiXCR and retained in-frame beta chains. Every distinct CDR3 protein forms one entry, paired with its most common genes and DNA. The sample has around 570,000 distinct CDR3 sequences on record, 35% to 50% of them singletons. The ten largest clonotypes hold roughly 50% of the sample. The treatment or condition label, as the study defines it: in vitro stimulation with specific CMV peptide epitopes to enrich CMV-specific T cells. The source was cultured PBMCs, collected from culture after CMV antigen stimulation. The receptors come from a human donor in good health (CMV status not recorded). Some clones in this sample may be carry-over from other donors' samples.

At least ten counts were recorded for this clonotype. V gene TRBV7-2 combines with J gene TRBJ1-1, with D tentatively TRBD1 (5 bases). This CDR3 region has 13 residues. Trimming cost V 5 bases and J 2 bases, with 9 bases left between them. Germline-derived CDR1 and CDR2 are SGHTA and FQGNSA. The CDR3: CASSPDSNTEAFF. CDR3 DNA: TGTGCCAGCAGCCCAGACAGTAACACTGAAGCTTTCTTT. The whole variable domain, remainder taken from reference TRBV7-2 and TRBJ1-1, is GAGVSQSPSNKVTEKGKDVELRCDPISGHTALYWYRQSLGQGLEFLIYFQGNSAPDKSGLPSDRFSAERTGGSVSTLTIQRTQQEDSAVYLCASSPDSNTEAFFGQGTRLTVV.

This clonotype was observed many times. V gene TRBV7-8 combines with J gene TRBJ2-3; TRBD2 matches at 11 bases. The germline gives CDR1 SGHVS, CDR2 FQNEAQ. The CDR3 runs 18 residues. V shed 1 base and J 2 bases; nucleotides not matched to a gene: 8. The CDR3 reads CASSLGLAGGPDTDTQYF. CDR3 nucleotide sequence: TGTGCCAGCAGCTTAGGTCTAGCGGGAGGTCCTGACACAGATACGCAGTATTTT.

In its sample, this clonotype was seen a few times. This chain joins TRBV7-2 and TRBJ1-5, with D tentatively TRBD1 (6 bases). The germline gives CDR1 SGHTA, CDR2 FQGNSA. This CDR3 comprises 14 residues. V dropped 4 bases and J dropped 5 bases, with 12 bases sitting between them. CDR3 region: CASSYRGGDQPQHF. CDR3 in DNA: TGTGCCAGCAGCTATAGGGGGGGCGATCAGCCCCAGCATTTT.

This clonotype has more than one count but fewer than ten. The V gene is TRBV7-6, the J gene TRBJ1-1, with D tentatively TRBD1 (6 bases). Deletions cut 6 bases from V and 0 bases from J, with 11 bases between. Germline-derived CDR1 and CDR2 are SGHVS and FNYEAQ. The CDR3 totals 14 residues. The CDR3 DNA is TGTGCCAGCAGACCGGGACACATGAACACTGAAGCTTTCTTT. It specifies CASRPGHMNTEAFF.

The rearrangement uses TRBV24-1 and TRBJ2-2; TRBD1 or TRBD2 may be the D gene (5 bases each). Trimming stripped 4 bases from V and 3 bases from J, with 11 bases between. Germline CDR1 KGHDR, CDR2 SFDVKD. The CDR3 totals 15 residues. CDR3 coding DNA: TGTGCCACCAGTGACGGTAGGGACCACACCGGGGAGCTGTTTTTT. Its protein is CATSDGRDHTGELFF.

This clonotype was recorded a few times. The rearrangement links TRBV20-1 to TRBJ1-1; no clear D gene. The CDR3 is 13 residues long. V was clipped by 5 bases and J by 4 bases, with 14 bases between them. The germline CDR1 and CDR2 sequences are DFQATT and SNEGSKA (reference sequence). The DNA of the CDR3 is TGCAGTGCTCAGGCGAGTATGGGCACTGAAGCTTTCTTT. This translates into CSAQASMGTEAFF.

J is TRBJ1-5 and V is TRBV7-6; 9 positions match TRBD1. The CDR3 length is 14 residues. The ends lost 5 bases at V and 6 bases at J; junction bases unmatched: 5. From germline, CDR1 is SGHVS and CDR2 FNYEAQ. The CDR3 DNA reads TGTGCCAGCAGCGCGACAGGGGGATCTCAGCCCCAGCATTTT. It translates to CASSATGGSQPQHF. Complete variable domain (other parts from reference TRBV7-6 and TRBJ1-5): GAGVSQSPRYKVTKRGQDVALRCDPISGHVSLYWYRQALGQGPEFLTYFNYEAQQDKSGLPNDRFSAERPEGSISTLTIQRTEQRDSAMYRCASSATGGSQPQHFGDGTRLSIL.

V and J are TRBV6-6 and TRBJ2-5, with D possibly being TRBD1 (6 bases). V lost 7 bases, J lost 6 bases, and 12 bases lay in between. CDR3 size: 12 residues. Germline CDR1 reads MNHNY; CDR2 reads SVGAGI (reference sequence). In DNA, the CDR3 is TGTGCCAGCAACTACAGGGATCAGACCCAGTACTTC. It is translated as CASNYRDQTQYF.

The V gene is TRBV12-5, the J gene TRBJ2-5; D might be TRBD1 or TRBD2, each matching 6 bases. This CDR3 region has 15 residues. The germline CDR1 and CDR2 sequences are LGHNT and FRNRAP. V was clipped by 3 bases and J by 3 bases, with 14 bases between them. CDR3 DNA sequence: TGTGCTAGTGGTTTCGGTCCGGGGGCGAAAGAGACCCAGTACTTC. Translated: CASGFGPGAKETQYF.

Comment on this clonotype: With a much larger clone just one base away, this may be a read error. The gene calls are TRBV7-2 and TRBJ2-5; 11 bases map to TRBD2. V lost 6 bases to trimming and J lost 8 bases; unmatched junction nucleotides: 17. CDR1 is SGHTA, CDR2 FQGNSA, per germline. The CDR3 loop spans 17 amino acids. CDR3 DNA: TGTGCCAGCAGTCTCTTGCCTAGCGGGGGGATTGGGGATACCCAGTACTTC. Its protein is CASSLLPSGGIGDTQYF.

The chain carries TRBV20-1 and TRBJ2-3; 7 bases align to TRBD2. Per germline, CDR1 DFQATT and CDR2 SNEGSKA (reference sequence). CDR3 length: 13 amino acids. J gave up 4 bases and V 4 bases, and 5 bases lay outside the gene matches. DNA for the CDR3: TGCAGTGCTACGCGACTAGCATCAGATACGCAGTATTTT. Translated: CSATRLASDTQYF.

A few counts support this clonotype. The chain is built from TRBV7-2 and TRBJ2-1; possible D gene TRBD2, 5 bases. V was trimmed by 1 base and J by 5 bases, leaving 9 bases between them. From germline, CDR1 is SGHTA and CDR2 FQGNSA. The CDR3 is 14 residues long. The CDR3, as DNA: TGTGCCAGCAGCTTAGAGCCGGGGAACAATGAGCAGTTCTTC. Translation: CASSLEPGNNEQFF.

This clonotype was seen a handful of times. The CDR3 here is CASSQTRVENTIYF. For the CDR3, the DNA is TGTGCCAGCAGCCAAACACGGGTGGAAAACACCATATATTTT. The chain employs TRBV7-2 and TRBJ1-3; D not certain. Trimming stripped 5 bases from V and 6 bases from J, with 14 bases between. There are 14 residues in the CDR3. In germline, CDR1 is SGHTA, CDR2 FQGNSA. Together with reference TRBV7-2 and TRBJ1-3, the CDR3 gives the full variable domain: GAGVSQSPSNKVTEKGKDVELRCDPISGHTALYWYRQSLGQGLEFLIYFQGNSAPDKSGLPSDRFSAERTGGSVSTLTIQRTQQEDSAVYLCASSQTRVENTIYFGEGSWLTVV.

The rearrangement joins TRBV4-3 to TRBJ2-2, with TRBD2 matching 11 bases. The germline V gene has CDR1 LGHNA and CDR2 YSLEER. J lost 6 bases, V lost 3 bases, and 3 bases had no gene match. This CDR3 comprises 15 residues. CDR3 DNA: TGCGCCAGCAGCCATAGCGGGAGGGGCGCCGGGGAGCTGTTTTTT. Residues: CASSHSGRGAGELFF.

The chain links TRBV6-2 or TRBV6-3 to TRBJ1-5; D is ambiguous. CDR1 is MNHEY, CDR2 SVGEGT, per germline. The CDR3 length is 12 residues. V was clipped by 2 bases and J by 7 bases, with 6 bases between them. The CDR3 loop reads CASSYMEQPQHF. CDR3 sequence (DNA): TGTGCCAGCAGTTACATGGAACAGCCCCAGCATTTT.

The V call is TRBV7-2, the J call TRBJ2-7; D is unclear. The CDR3 length is 13 residues. The germline gives CDR1 SGHTA, CDR2 FQGNSA. The V end lost 1 base, the J end lost 1 base, and 5 bases lay between the germline ends. The CDR3 sequence: CASSLEFSYEQYF. The CDR3 DNA reads as TGTGCCAGCAGCTTAGAGTTTTCCTACGAGCAGTACTTC.

The chain links TRBV5-4 to TRBJ2-3; 8 bases match TRBD2. V shed 4 bases, J shed 6 bases, and the junction held 19 bases outside the gene matches. The CDR3 is 18 amino acids. Germline lookup yields CDR1 SGHNT and CDR2 YYREEE (reference sequence). The CDR3 is CASSPRLAWVRGADTQYF. The CDR3, as DNA: TGTGCCAGCAGCCCCCGACTAGCGTGGGTAAGAGGGGCGGATACGCAGTATTTT.

The V and J genes are TRBV12-3 or TRBV12-4 and TRBJ1-6; D uncertain. CDR3 length equals 14 residues. V lost 3 bases to trimming and J lost 5 bases, with 8 bases between them. The CDR3 reads CASSLGSDNSPLHF. The CDR3 DNA is TGTGCCAGCAGTTTGGGGTCGGATAATTCACCCCTCCACTTT.

J is TRBJ2-5 and V is TRBV5-1; TRBD2 might be the D (6 bases). The CDR3 totals 17 residues. V was shortened by 3 bases and J by 0 bases, with 18 bases between the two germline ends. CDR1 SGHRS and CDR2 YFSETQ come from the germline V gene. The CDR3 DNA sequence: TGCGCCAGCAGCTCCGTGGGGGGTCCCCGAAACCAAGAGACCCAGTACTTC. Encoded protein: CASSSVGGPRNQETQYF.

The chain couples TRBV7-6 to TRBJ2-5; TRBD2 matches at 7 bases. The germline gives CDR1 SGHVS, CDR2 FNYEAQ. With 5 bases clipped from V and 1 base from J, the junction kept 7 bases outside the gene matches. The CDR3 runs to 15 residues. The CDR3 DNA follows: TGTGCCAGCAGCCGATCCATAGCGGGCCAAGAGACCCAGTACTTC. This sequence encodes CASSRSIAGQETQYF.

This clonotype was detected only a few times. This chain joins TRBV3-1 and TRBJ2-7, with a weak D call TRBD1 (6 bases). Germline V gives CDR1 LGHDT, CDR2 YNNKEL (reference sequence). CDR3 length: 12 residues. V was pared by 4 bases and J by 7 bases, with 11 bases between. CDR3 sequence: CASSPGTREQYF. Written as DNA, the CDR3 is TGTGCCAGCAGCCCAGGGACAAGGGAGCAGTACTTC.

This chain connects TRBV20-1 to TRBJ2-2; perhaps TRBD2 as D (6 bases). Germline V gives CDR1 DFQATT, CDR2 SNEGSKA (reference sequence). The CDR3 has 14 residues. V dropped 1 base and J dropped 3 bases, with 9 bases sitting between them. The CDR3 protein is CSARVGGYTGELFF. The CDR3 DNA sequence: TGCAGTGCTAGAGTGGGGGGATACACCGGGGAGCTGTTTTTT.

This chain uses TRBV6-1 with TRBJ2-3; D possibly corresponds to TRBD2 (6 bases). The germline V gene encodes CDR1 MNHNS and CDR2 SASEGT. V was pared by 3 bases and J by 5 bases, with 21 bases between. The CDR3 totals 17 residues. CDR3 amino acids: CASSEGSSAHTGDTQYF. CDR3 DNA sequence: TGTGCCAGCAGTGAGGGCTCTAGCGCTCACACGGGAGATACGCAGTATTTT.

The rearrangement links TRBV6-2 or TRBV6-3 to TRBJ2-1, with 11 bases fitting TRBD2. This CDR3 is 17 amino acids long. Per the germline V gene, CDR1 is MNHEY and CDR2 is SVGEGT. V shed 1 base and J 5 bases; nucleotides not matched to a gene: 7. CDR3 in amino acids: CASSYLASGRLNNEQFF. CDR3 DNA: TGTGCCAGCAGTTACTTGGCTAGCGGGAGGCTAAACAATGAGCAGTTCTTC.

This rearrangement joins TRBV9 to TRBJ1-3, with no clear D. The germline gives CDR1 SGDLS, CDR2 YYNGEE. CDR3 length equals 15 residues. V dropped 4 bases and J dropped 0 bases, with 11 bases sitting between them. The CDR3 coding sequence is TGTGCCAGCAGCCCGATGGCAAGCTCTGGAAACACCATATATTTT. Translated, it gives CASSPMASSGNTIYF.

This CDR3 is CASRLAGMWETQYF. CDR3 coding DNA: TGTGCCAGTAGGCTAGCGGGGATGTGGGAGACCCAGTACTTC. The chain uses TRBV19 and TRBJ2-5; 9 bases match TRBD2. Unmatched junction bases numbered 7, after V lost 6 bases and J lost 5 bases. The CDR3 is 14 residues long. Germline-derived CDR1 and CDR2 are LNHDA and SQIVND (reference sequence).

This clonotype has ten or more counts. The rearrangement uses TRBV7-2 and TRBJ2-2, with D perhaps TRBD1 (6 bases). CDR3 length equals 15 residues. With 2 bases removed from V and 7 bases from J, the gap between germline ends came to 14 bases. Germline CDR1 SGHTA, CDR2 FQGNSA. CDR3 sequence: CASSLTRQGIGELFF. For the CDR3, the DNA is TGTGCCAGCAGCTTAACTCGTCAGGGGATCGGGGAGCTGTTTTTT.

This clonotype appeared many times. The chain is built from TRBV7-8 and TRBJ2-5; the D gene is possibly TRBD1 (6 bases). The CDR3 extends over 14 amino acids. V lost 3 bases, J lost 11 bases, and 19 bases lay in between. Germline values: CDR1 SGHVS, CDR2 FQNEAQ. CDR3 DNA: TGTGCCAGCAGCTTTGAGGACAGCGGTCGAGAGCAGTACTTC. Its translation is CASSFEDSGREQYF.

The sample holds a few counts of this clonotype. CDR3 in amino acids: CAISDERYTF. The CDR3 DNA is TGTGCCATCAGTGACGAAAGGTACACCTTC. V gene TRBV10-3 combines with J gene TRBJ1-2; D call uncertain. The V end was cut by 3 bases, the J end by 11 bases, with 7 bases between. CDR1 is ENHRY, CDR2 SYGVKD, per germline. The CDR3 spans 10 residues.